The clone carrying this T cell receptor (beta chain) was counted many times. Its antigen is still unknown. The data stem from a study of regulatory T cells in long-lasting Graves disease. Per the germline V gene, CDR1 is SNHLY and CDR2 is FYNNEI. Germline trimming cut 6 bases from V and 7 bases from J; bases unmatched to any gene: 13. The CDR3 covers 16 residues. Construction of TCR beta libraries relied on iRepertoire HTBI primers and on Arm-PCR targeting CDR3 regions. TCRdb ran MiXCR on the multiplex PCR reads and lists one entry per CDR3 protein. The table lists about 560,000 distinct CDR3 sequences, approximately 16% of them singletons. The time point is: newly diagnosed GD, antithyroid drugs for less than 3 months. The TCR library was made from RNA that had been extracted from PBMCs in TRIzol. American Thyroid Association guidelines defined how Graves' disease was diagnosed. Study-level results: Fewer public clonotypes were shared by new patients (966) than by persistent patients (approximately 2,700).

These same records also appear under a second study, on T cells in Graves' hyperthyroidism and ophthalmopathy.

The input for sequencing was peripheral blood mononuclear cells (PBMCs), taken at new diagnosis, from a patient treated with antithyroid drugs. The source is a man between 18 and 35 years old with Graves disease. The rearrangement links TRBV2 to TRBJ2-1; 9 bases fit TRBD2. The CDR3 bases are TGTGCCAGCAGCGAGTGGGGGGGCACTAGCGGGAATGAGCAGTTCTTC. It is translated as CASSEWGGTSGNEQFF.